This T cell receptor beta chain was obtained from a study of beta chain features in type 1 diabetes. As for this clone: The target antigen is unknown.

Points from the study as a whole: Moderately but significantly shorter TCRB CDR3s were found in Type 1 diabetes patients in all four CD4+ subsets.

Of the isolated RNA, all was reverse transcribed, and so the sequenced material was expressed TCRB transcripts. The method was immunoSEQ multiplex PCR; TCRdb's version includes in-frame clones alone and lacks a portion of them. The sample shows around 100,000 clones, 25% to 35% of them seen only once. The CDR3 is 14 residues long. Germline V gives CDR1 GTSNPN, CDR2 SVGIG (reference sequence). The V segment lost 1 base and the J segment 0 bases; nucleotides outside the gene matches: 0. The source is a woman aged 18-35 years with type 1 diabetes. Sequencing was carried out using central memory CD4+ T cells from blood. The chain is built from TRBV30 and TRBJ2-1; 7 bases are a match to TRBD2. The CDR3 DNA sequence: TGTGCCTGGAGTGCGGGGGGCTCCTACAATGAGCAGTTCTTC. As protein: CAWSAGGSYNEQFF.